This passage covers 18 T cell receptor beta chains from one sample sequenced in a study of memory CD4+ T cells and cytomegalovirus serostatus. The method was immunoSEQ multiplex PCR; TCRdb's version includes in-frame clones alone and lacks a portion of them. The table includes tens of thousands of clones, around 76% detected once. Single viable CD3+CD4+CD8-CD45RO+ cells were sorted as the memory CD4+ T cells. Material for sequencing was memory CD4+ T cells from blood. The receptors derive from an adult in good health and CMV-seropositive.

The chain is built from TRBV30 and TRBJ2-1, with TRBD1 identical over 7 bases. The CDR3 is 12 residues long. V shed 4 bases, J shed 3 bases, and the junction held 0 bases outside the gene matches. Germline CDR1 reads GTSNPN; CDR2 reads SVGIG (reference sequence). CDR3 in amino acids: CAWTGGYNEQFF. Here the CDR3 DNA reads TGTGCCTGGACAGGGGGCTACAATGAGCAGTTCTTC.

CDR3 nucleotide sequence: TGTGCCAGCAAAAGACAGGGGGCGGTTTACGAGCAGTACTTC. Translating gives CASKRQGAVYEQYF. The rearrangement uses TRBV2 and TRBJ2-7; 10 bases map to TRBD1. Germline CDR1 reads SNHLY; CDR2 reads FYNNEI. The J segment lost 4 bases and the V segment lost 7 bases, leaving 7 bases of the junction unmatched. The CDR3 covers 14 residues.

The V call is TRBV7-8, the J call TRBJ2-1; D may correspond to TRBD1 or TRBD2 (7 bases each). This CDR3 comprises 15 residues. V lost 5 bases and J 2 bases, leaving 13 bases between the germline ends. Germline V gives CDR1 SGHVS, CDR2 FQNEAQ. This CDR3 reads CASSRGDSAYNEQFF. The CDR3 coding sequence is TGTGCCAGCAGCCGGGGGGACAGTGCCTACAATGAGCAGTTCTTC.

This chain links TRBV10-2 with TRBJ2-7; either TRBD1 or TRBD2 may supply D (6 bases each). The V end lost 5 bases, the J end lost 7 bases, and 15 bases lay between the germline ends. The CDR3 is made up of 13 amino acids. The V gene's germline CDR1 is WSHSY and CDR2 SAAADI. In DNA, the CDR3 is TGCGCCAGCAGTTCCCCGGGGGCATGGGAGCAGTACTTC. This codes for CASSSPGAWEQYF.

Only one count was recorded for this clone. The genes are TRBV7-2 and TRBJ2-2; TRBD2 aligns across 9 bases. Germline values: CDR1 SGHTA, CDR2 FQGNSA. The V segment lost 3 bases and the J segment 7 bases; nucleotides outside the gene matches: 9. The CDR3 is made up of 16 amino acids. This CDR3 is CASSFRLAGPGGELFF. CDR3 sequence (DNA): TGTGCCAGCAGCTTTCGGCTAGCGGGGCCCGGCGGGGAGCTGTTTTTT.

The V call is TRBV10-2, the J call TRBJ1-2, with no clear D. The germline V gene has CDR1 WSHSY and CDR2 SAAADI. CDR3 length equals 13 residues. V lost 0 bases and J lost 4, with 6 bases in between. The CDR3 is CASSESEVYGYTF. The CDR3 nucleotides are TGCGCCAGCAGTGAGTCGGAAGTCTATGGCTACACCTTC.

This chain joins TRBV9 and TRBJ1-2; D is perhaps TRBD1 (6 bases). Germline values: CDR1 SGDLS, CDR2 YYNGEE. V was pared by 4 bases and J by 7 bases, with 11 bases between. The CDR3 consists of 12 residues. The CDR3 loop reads CASSLTGFGYTF. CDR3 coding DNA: TGTGCCAGCAGCCTAACAGGGTTTGGCTACACCTTC.

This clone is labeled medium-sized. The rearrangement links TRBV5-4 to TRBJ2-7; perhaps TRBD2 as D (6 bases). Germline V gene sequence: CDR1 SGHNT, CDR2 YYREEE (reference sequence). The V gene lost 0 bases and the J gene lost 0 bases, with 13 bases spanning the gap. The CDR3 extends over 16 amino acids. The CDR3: CASSLEAGDPSYEQYF. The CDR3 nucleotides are TGTGCCAGCAGCTTGGAAGCGGGCGATCCCTCCTACGAGCAGTACTTC.

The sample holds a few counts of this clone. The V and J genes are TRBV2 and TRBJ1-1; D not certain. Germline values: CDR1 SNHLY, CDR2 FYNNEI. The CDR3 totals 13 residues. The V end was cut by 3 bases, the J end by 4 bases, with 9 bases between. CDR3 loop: CASSEREGTEAFF. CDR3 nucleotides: TGTGCCAGCAGTGAGAGGGAGGGCACTGAAGCTTTCTTT.

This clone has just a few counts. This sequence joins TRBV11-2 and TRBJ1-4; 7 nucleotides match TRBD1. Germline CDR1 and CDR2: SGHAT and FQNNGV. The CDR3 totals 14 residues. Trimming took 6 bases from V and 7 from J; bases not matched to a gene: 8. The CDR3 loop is CASSPIQGIEKLFF. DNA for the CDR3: TGTGCCAGCAGTCCAATACAGGGGATTGAAAAACTGTTTTTT.

The CDR3 DNA follows: TGTGCCAGCAGCTCTAGACAGGAAATCGTTACAACCCAGTACTTC. This codes for CASSSRQEIVTTQYF. J is TRBJ2-5 and V is TRBV7-9; a possible D gene is TRBD1 (6 bases). The CDR3 is 15 residues long. V dropped 4 bases and J dropped 8 bases, with 20 bases sitting between them. The germline CDR1 and CDR2 sequences are SEHNR and FQNEAQ (reference sequence).

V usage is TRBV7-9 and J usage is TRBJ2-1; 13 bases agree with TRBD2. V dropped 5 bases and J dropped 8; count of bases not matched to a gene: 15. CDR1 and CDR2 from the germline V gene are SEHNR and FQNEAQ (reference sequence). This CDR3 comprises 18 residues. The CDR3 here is CASSRQLAGGSRTDEQFF. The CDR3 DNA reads TGTGCCAGCAGCCGTCAACTAGCGGGGGGGAGTAGGACGGATGAGCAGTTCTTC.

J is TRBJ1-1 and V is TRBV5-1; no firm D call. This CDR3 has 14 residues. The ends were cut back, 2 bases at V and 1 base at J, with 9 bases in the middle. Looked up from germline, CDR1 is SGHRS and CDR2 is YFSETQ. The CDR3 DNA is TGCGCCAGCAGCTTATCCACGGCGAACACTGAAGCTTTCTTT. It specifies CASSLSTANTEAFF.

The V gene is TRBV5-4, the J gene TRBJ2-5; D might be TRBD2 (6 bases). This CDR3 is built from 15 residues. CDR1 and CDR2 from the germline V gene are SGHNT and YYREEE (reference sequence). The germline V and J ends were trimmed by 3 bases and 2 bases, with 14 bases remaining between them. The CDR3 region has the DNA TGTGCCAGCAGCTACCCCGGGACTCAACAAGAGACCCAGTACTTC. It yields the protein CASSYPGTQQETQYF.

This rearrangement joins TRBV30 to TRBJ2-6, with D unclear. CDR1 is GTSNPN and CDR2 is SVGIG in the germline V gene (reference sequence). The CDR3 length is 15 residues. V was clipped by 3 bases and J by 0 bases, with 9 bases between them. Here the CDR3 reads CAWRVTGSGANVLTF. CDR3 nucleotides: TGTGCCTGGAGGGTTACGGGCTCTGGGGCCAACGTCCTGACTTTC.

The chain's CDR3 is CSARGRVEAFF. The CDR3 DNA reads as TGCAGTGCTCGAGGCCGGGTCGAAGCTTTCTTT. This sequence joins TRBV20-1 and TRBJ1-1; D remains ambiguous. The V gene lost 5 bases and the J gene lost 8 bases, with 12 bases spanning the gap. Germline V lookup: CDR1 DFQATT, CDR2 SNEGSKA (reference sequence). This CDR3 has 11 amino acids.

The CDR3 region is CASSLVRRDTEAFF. The CDR3 region has the DNA TGTGCCAGCAGTTTGGTCCGGCGGGACACTGAAGCTTTCTTT. The rearrangement links TRBV28 to TRBJ1-1; D not certain. The CDR3 loop spans 14 amino acids. Germline values: CDR1 MDHEN, CDR2 SYDVKM. Trimming removed 3 bases from V and 3 bases from J, with 11 bases in between.

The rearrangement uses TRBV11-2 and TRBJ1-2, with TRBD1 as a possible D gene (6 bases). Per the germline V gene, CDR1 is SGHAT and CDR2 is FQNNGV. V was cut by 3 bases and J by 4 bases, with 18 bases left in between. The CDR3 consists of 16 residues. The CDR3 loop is CASSFVRGSLTYGYTF. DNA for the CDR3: TGTGCCAGCAGCTTTGTCAGGGGTTCATTAACCTATGGCTACACCTTC.